A single sample is the source of the 30 T cell receptor beta chains below, sequenced in a study of response to subunit inactivated influenza vaccine. TCRdb itself ran the RT-PCR reads through MiXCR, one entry per CDR3 protein. The sample includes about 540,000 distinct CDR3 sequences, 20% to 25% of them seen just once. The sample was also linked to a second study, of T cells expressing NK-cell markers. As that report states: The TCR beta cDNA came from 5'RACE template switching with UMIs.

Specimen: CD4+ T cells sorted from PBMCs, collected roughly 12 days after vaccination. The receptor set was obtained from a man in his forties or fifties who received an inactivated influenza vaccine.

This clonotype has just a few counts. The rearrangement uses TRBV12-3 or TRBV12-4 and TRBJ2-3; no clear D gene. The CDR3 totals 16 residues. Trimming shortened V by 5 bases and J by 2 bases, and 17 bases separated the two germline ends. CDR3 region: CASSPNRVLDTDTQYF. CDR3 in DNA: TGTGCCAGCAGTCCCAACCGGGTCCTTGACACAGATACGCAGTATTTT.

This clonotype has ten or more counts. The chain recombines TRBV7-2 with TRBJ2-1; 8 bases match TRBD2. The length of the CDR3 is 15 residues. J was trimmed by 6 bases and V by 1 base; bases with no gene match: 5. Germline values: CDR1 SGHTA, CDR2 FQGNSA. The CDR3 DNA sequence: TGTGCCAGCAGCTTAGTCGCGGGAGGTCGCAATGAGCAGTTCTTC. Protein sequence: CASSLVAGGRNEQFF.

The J gene is TRBJ2-1, the V gene TRBV5-1; 12 bases fit TRBD2. The V and J ends lost 1 base and 9 bases, in that order; junction bases with no gene match: 5. The CDR3 runs 15 residues. The V gene's germline CDR1 is SGHRS and CDR2 YFSETQ. CDR3 residues: CASSLTSGGQSEQFF. The CDR3 DNA is TGCGCCAGCAGCTTGACTAGCGGGGGGCAGTCTGAGCAGTTCTTC.

This clonotype occurred many times. The V and J genes are TRBV4-2 and TRBJ2-2; possibly TRBD2 for D (6 bases). Between the trimmed V and J ends, which lost 4 bases and 0 bases, there was a span of 12 bases. The CDR3 covers 16 residues. The germline gives CDR1 LGHNA, CDR2 YNFKEQ. The CDR3 DNA reads TGTGCCAGCAGCCGCACGGCGGGGACGAACACCGGGGAGCTGTTTTTT. Amino acids: CASSRTAGTNTGELFF.

The chain uses TRBV15 and TRBJ1-1, with TRBD1 as a possible D gene (5 bases). V was clipped by 0 bases and J by 4 bases, with 15 bases between them. Germline CDR1 LNHNV, CDR2 YYDKDF (reference sequence). CDR3 length: 16 residues. CDR3 nucleotides: TGTGCCACCAGCAGAGATTCTCCGACAGCCACCACTGAAGCTTTCTTT. It encodes CATSRDSPTATTEAFF.

This clonotype has a handful of counts. The gene calls are TRBV9 and TRBJ2-5, with D perhaps TRBD2 (6 bases). Trimming took off 3 bases at V and 1 base at J, with 13 bases between the two ends. Per germline, CDR1 SGDLS and CDR2 YYNGEE. CDR3 size: 15 residues. CDR3: CASSAKGTFQETQYF. DNA of the CDR3: TGTGCCAGCAGCGCGAAAGGGACTTTCCAAGAGACCCAGTACTTC.

This clonotype was recorded at least ten times. This chain uses TRBV5-1 with TRBJ2-2; 11 bases match TRBD2. The germline gives CDR1 SGHRS, CDR2 YFSETQ. Losses at the gene ends were 6 bases for V and 6 bases for J; bases not matched to a gene: 7. This CDR3 comprises 15 residues. CDR3 sequence (DNA): TGCGCCAGCAAACAACTAGCGGGAGAATCCGGGGAGCTGTTTTTT. The encoded protein is CASKQLAGESGELFF.

This clonotype was seen more than once but under ten times. This chain uses TRBV4-3 with TRBJ1-6; D is uncertain. From germline, CDR1 is LGHNA and CDR2 YSLEER. This CDR3 region has 15 residues. Trimming removed 0 bases from V and 6 bases from J, with 9 bases in between. DNA for the CDR3: TGCGCCAGCAGCCAAGAGCCCTGGGGTAATTCACCCCTCCACTTT. It is translated as CASSQEPWGNSPLHF.

The rearrangement uses TRBV5-1 and TRBJ2-5, with D perhaps matching TRBD2 (7 bases). The CDR3 is 11 amino acids. Trimming took 3 bases from V and 9 from J, leaving 9 bases between them. In germline, CDR1 is SGHRS, CDR2 YFSETQ. The CDR3 DNA follows: TGCGCCAGCAGCTGGGAGGGGGCCCAGTACTTC. This translates into CASSWEGAQYF.

The chain employs TRBV4-2 and TRBJ2-3, with D tentatively TRBD2 (7 bases). CDR1 is LGHNA, CDR2 YNFKEQ, per germline. This CDR3 is 17 amino acids long. V was cut by 0 bases and J by 3 bases, with 16 bases left in between. The CDR3 nucleotides are TGTGCCAGCAGCCAAGAGGGGGGGGGCATCAGTACAGATACGCAGTATTTT. This translates into CASSQEGGGISTDTQYF.

V usage is TRBV6-6 and J usage is TRBJ2-4; a weak D match, TRBD2 (6 bases). In germline, CDR1 is MNHNY, CDR2 SVGAGI (reference sequence). The CDR3 length is 11 residues. Trimming shortened V by 7 bases and J by 5 bases, and 6 bases separated the two germline ends. CDR3 protein: CASTGENIQYF. CDR3 sequence (DNA): TGTGCCAGCACGGGGGAAAACATTCAGTACTTC.

This clonotype was seen a few times. The rearrangement uses TRBV18 and TRBJ2-3; 10 bases are shared with TRBD1. CDR1 is KGHSH and CDR2 is LQKENI in the germline V gene. The CDR3 has 15 residues. V trimming: 2 bases; J trimming: 5 bases; junction bases outside the gene matches: 4. The CDR3 region has the DNA TGTGCCAGCTCACCAAGACAGGGGGCAGGAGATACGCAGTATTTT. Residues: CASSPRQGAGDTQYF.

This clonotype has more than one count but fewer than ten. V usage is TRBV11-2 and J usage is TRBJ2-7, with D maybe TRBD1 (5 bases). The CDR3 runs 17 residues. The V end was cut by 5 bases, the J end by 5 bases, with 25 bases between. CDR1 is SGHAT, CDR2 FQNNGV, per germline. The CDR3, as DNA: TGTGCCAGCAGCCTACAGGATCGCCAGACTTTTTCCCACGAGCAGTACTTC. Translated, it gives CASSLQDRQTFSHEQYF.

This clonotype came up many times. The V call is TRBV24-1, the J call TRBJ2-1, with D perhaps matching TRBD2 (6 bases). The germline CDR1 and CDR2 sequences are KGHDR and SFDVKD. This CDR3 spans 18 amino acids. V gave up 3 bases and J gave up 0 bases, with 17 bases separating them. CDR3 in amino acids: CATSDPPGTGSSYNEQFF. The CDR3 DNA follows: TGTGCCACCAGTGATCCTCCCGGGACTGGAAGCTCCTACAATGAGCAGTTCTTC.

This clonotype has just a few counts. The rearrangement uses TRBV20-1 and TRBJ2-7, with D tentatively TRBD2 (5 bases). V was shortened by 3 bases and J by 8 bases, with 11 bases between the two germline ends. The germline V gene encodes CDR1 DFQATT and CDR2 SNEGSKA (reference sequence). This CDR3 contains 11 residues. This chain's CDR3 is CSARERIKQYF. The CDR3 coding sequence is TGCAGTGCTAGGGAGCGGATCAAGCAGTACTTC.

A few counts support this clonotype. V is TRBV5-4 and J is TRBJ2-2, with D possibly matching TRBD2 (5 bases). Trimming took off 10 bases at V and 0 bases at J, with 10 bases between the two ends. This CDR3 is built from 13 residues. Looked up from germline, CDR1 is SGHNT and CDR2 is YYREEE (reference sequence). This CDR3 is CAVGRANTGELFF. In nucleotides, the CDR3 is TGTGCCGTAGGGCGGGCGAACACCGGGGAGCTGTTTTTT.

A note on this clonotype: Sequence at one end of the junction differs from germline and may be a read error. CDR3 amino acids: CASRPHSGSLLF. The CDR3 DNA follows: TGTGCCAGCAGACCCCATAGCGGGAGTTTGCTCTTC. The chain combines TRBV3-1 with TRBJ2-1, with 9 bases matching TRBD2. Germline V gene lookup returns CDR1 LGHDT and CDR2 YNNKEL (reference sequence). The CDR3 is 12 residues long.

This chain connects TRBV12-3 or TRBV12-4 to TRBJ2-2, with TRBD2 matching over 7 bases. V lost 11 bases to trimming and J lost 8 bases; unmatched junction nucleotides: 17. This CDR3 contains 15 residues. CDR3 DNA sequence: TGTGCCGCAAGAGCGGGATCCTTTTATTCAGGGGAGCTGTTTTTT. It yields the protein CAARAGSFYSGELFF.

This clonotype has a count of ten or more. The chain has TRBV12-3 or TRBV12-4 and TRBJ2-3; TRBD2 agrees at 10 bases. CDR3 length: 14 amino acids. J lost 0 bases, V lost 7 bases, and 1 base had no gene match. The CDR3 sequence is CASKTSGSTDTQYF. Here the CDR3 DNA reads TGTGCCAGCAAGACTAGCGGGAGCACAGATACGCAGTATTTT.

The table lists this clonotype with a few counts. The chain has TRBV6-2 or TRBV6-3 and TRBJ1-5, with 9 bases identical to TRBD1. Germline V gives CDR1 MNHEY, CDR2 SVGEGT. With V trimmed by 2 bases and J by 1 base, 6 bases remained unmatched. The CDR3 extends over 17 amino acids. CDR3 in DNA: TGTGCCAGCAGTTACCCTCTAGACAGGGGGAGCAATCAGCCCCAGCATTTT. Translating it yields CASSYPLDRGSNQPQHF.

V and J are TRBV6-2 or TRBV6-3 and TRBJ1-2; D perhaps matches TRBD1 (5 bases). Germline values: CDR1 MNHEY, CDR2 SVGEGT. This CDR3 has 13 residues. Trimming took 5 bases from V and 4 from J, leaving 11 bases between them. CDR3 in amino acids: CASSTKTVYGYTF. The CDR3 nucleotides read TGTGCCAGCAGTACAAAGACAGTCTATGGCTACACCTTC.

This clonotype showed up many times. The rearrangement uses TRBV20-1 and TRBJ2-1; D is uncertain. Trimming took 2 bases from V and 3 from J, leaving 11 bases between them. This CDR3 is 14 amino acids long. Germline V gene lookup returns CDR1 DFQATT and CDR2 SNEGSKA (reference sequence). The CDR3 region is CSARMQASYNEQFF. CDR3 bases: TGCAGTGCTAGAATGCAGGCTAGCTACAATGAGCAGTTCTTC.

The chain links TRBV4-2 to TRBJ1-5, with D perhaps matching TRBD1 (5 bases). The CDR3 extends over 16 amino acids. Germline V CDR1 and CDR2: LGHNA, YNFKEQ. The ends were cut back, 0 bases at V and 4 bases at J, with 13 bases in the middle. The DNA for the CDR3 is TGTGCCAGCAGCCAAGAGGGAGGGGATCGAAATCAGCCCCAGCATTTT. It encodes CASSQEGGDRNQPQHF.

This chain joins TRBV6-5 and TRBJ2-3; no clear D gene. Germline CDR1 MNHEY, CDR2 SVGAGI. The CDR3 is 15 residues long. Trimming removed 0 bases from V and 1 base from J, with 8 bases in between. As DNA, the CDR3 is TGTGCCAGCAGTTACTCTTTTCTTGGCACAGATACGCAGTATTTT. The encoded protein is CASSYSFLGTDTQYF.

The chain has TRBV4-3 and TRBJ1-6; perhaps TRBD1 as D (6 bases). Per the germline V gene, CDR1 is LGHNA and CDR2 is YSLEER. V lost 2 bases, J lost 3 bases, and 14 bases lay in between. The CDR3 spans 17 residues. The CDR3 DNA follows: TGCGCCAGCAGCCAACAGACAGGTGGAATCTATAATTCACCCCTCCACTTT. Translated, it gives CASSQQTGGIYNSPLHF.

This clonotype was seen a few times. The chain has TRBV20-1 and TRBJ2-7; D unresolved. Trimming stripped 3 bases from V and 3 bases from J, with 9 bases between. Germline V gives CDR1 DFQATT, CDR2 SNEGSKA (reference sequence). The CDR3 consists of 12 residues. CDR3 sequence reads: CSASLTNYEQYF. Written as DNA, the CDR3 is TGCAGTGCTAGCTTGACGAACTACGAGCAGTACTTC.

The chain links TRBV6-2 or TRBV6-3 to TRBJ2-1; 9 bases align to TRBD2. This CDR3 comprises 20 residues. The V gene's germline CDR1 is MNHEY and CDR2 SVGEGT. J was trimmed by 0 bases and V by 2 bases; bases with no gene match: 14. The CDR3 here is CASSYPTSGTFFRSYNEQFF. In nucleotides, the CDR3 is TGTGCCAGCAGTTACCCGACTAGCGGAACCTTTTTTCGCTCCTACAATGAGCAGTTCTTC.

This clonotype was seen only a few times. The rearrangement links TRBV11-2 to TRBJ2-2, with 7 bases aligning to TRBD2. This CDR3 is 14 amino acids long. Losses at the gene ends were 5 bases for V and 6 bases for J; bases not matched to a gene: 6. Germline V gene data show CDR1 as SGHAT and CDR2 as FQNNGV. In DNA form, the CDR3 reads TGTGCCAGCAGCCGCAGTACTAGCGCCGGGGAGCTGTTTTTT. This translates into CASSRSTSAGELFF.

The V and J genes are TRBV5-1 and TRBJ2-3; weak D call: TRBD1 (5 bases). V lost 0 bases, J lost 1 base, and 6 bases lay in between. This CDR3 spans 14 amino acids. Germline CDR1 SGHRS, CDR2 YFSETQ. CDR3 sequence: CASSLEQGTDTQYF. For the CDR3, the DNA is TGCGCCAGCAGCTTGGAACAGGGCACAGATACGCAGTATTTT.

This clonotype appeared a few times. The chain joins TRBV5-1 to TRBJ2-2; no clear D. The V gene's germline CDR1 is SGHRS and CDR2 YFSETQ. This CDR3 has 14 residues. V shed 0 bases and J shed 7 bases, with 10 bases lying between them. CDR3 nucleotides: TGCGCCAGCAGCTTGGAGCCGGGCGGCGGGGAGCTGTTTTTT. The encoded protein is CASSLEPGGGELFF.